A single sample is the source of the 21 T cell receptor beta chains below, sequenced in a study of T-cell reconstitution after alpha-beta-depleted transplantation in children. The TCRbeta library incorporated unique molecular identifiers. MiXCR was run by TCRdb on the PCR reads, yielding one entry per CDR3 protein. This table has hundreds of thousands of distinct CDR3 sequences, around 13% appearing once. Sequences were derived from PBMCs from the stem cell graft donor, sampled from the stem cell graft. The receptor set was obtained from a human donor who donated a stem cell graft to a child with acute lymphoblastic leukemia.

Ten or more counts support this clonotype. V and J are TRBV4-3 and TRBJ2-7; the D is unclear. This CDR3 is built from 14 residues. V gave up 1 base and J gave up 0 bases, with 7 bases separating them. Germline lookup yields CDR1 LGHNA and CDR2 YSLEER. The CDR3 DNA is TGCGCCAGCAGCCAAGGTGCGTTCTCCTACGAGCAGTACTTC. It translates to CASSQGAFSYEQYF.

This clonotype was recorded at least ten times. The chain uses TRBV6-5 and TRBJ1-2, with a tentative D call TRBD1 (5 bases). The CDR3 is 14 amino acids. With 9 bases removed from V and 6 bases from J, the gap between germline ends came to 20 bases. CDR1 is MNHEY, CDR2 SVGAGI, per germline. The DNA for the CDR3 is TGTGCCAGTTATCTCCCGGGACGGCCGGATGGCTACACCTTC. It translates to CASYLPGRPDGYTF.

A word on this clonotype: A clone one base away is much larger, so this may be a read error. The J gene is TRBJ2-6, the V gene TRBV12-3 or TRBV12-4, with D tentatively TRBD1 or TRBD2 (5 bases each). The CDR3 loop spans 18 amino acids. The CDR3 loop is CASSPTTGLQPGANALTF. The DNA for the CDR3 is TGTGCCAGCAGTCCCACCACGGGGCTCCAACCCGGGGCCAACGCCCTGACTTTC.

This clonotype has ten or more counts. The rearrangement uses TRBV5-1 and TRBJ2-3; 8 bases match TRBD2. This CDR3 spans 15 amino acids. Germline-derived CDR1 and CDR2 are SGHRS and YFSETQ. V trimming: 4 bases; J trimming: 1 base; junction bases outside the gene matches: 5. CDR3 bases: TGCGCCAGCAGCACCAGCGGGGGAGGCACAGATACGCAGTATTTT. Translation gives CASSTSGGGTDTQYF.

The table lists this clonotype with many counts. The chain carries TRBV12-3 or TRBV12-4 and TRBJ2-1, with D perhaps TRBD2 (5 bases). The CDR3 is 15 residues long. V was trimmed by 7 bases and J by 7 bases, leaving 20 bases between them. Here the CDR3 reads CASIIRGSSGNEQFF. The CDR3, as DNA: TGTGCCAGCATCATTAGAGGGTCCTCGGGGAATGAGCAGTTCTTC.

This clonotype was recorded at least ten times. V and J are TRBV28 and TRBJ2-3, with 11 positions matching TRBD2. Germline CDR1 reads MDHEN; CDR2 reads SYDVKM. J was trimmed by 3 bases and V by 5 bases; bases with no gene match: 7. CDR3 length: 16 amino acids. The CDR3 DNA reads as TGTGCCAGCAGTCGTCCGTCTAGCGGGGGGACAGATACGCAGTATTTT. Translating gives CASSRPSSGGTDTQYF. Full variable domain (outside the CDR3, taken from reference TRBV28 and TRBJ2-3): DVKVTQSSRYLVKRTGEKVFLECVQDMDHENMFWYRQDPGLGLRLIYFSYDVKMKEKGDIPEGYSVSREKKERFSLILESASTNQTSMYLCASSRPSSGGTDTQYFGPGTRLTVL.

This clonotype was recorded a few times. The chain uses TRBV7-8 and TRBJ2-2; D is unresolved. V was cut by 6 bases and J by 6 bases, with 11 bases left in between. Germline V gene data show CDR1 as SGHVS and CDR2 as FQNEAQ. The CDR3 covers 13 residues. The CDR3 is CASRLDRAGELFF. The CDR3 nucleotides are TGTGCCAGCAGACTCGATCGAGCCGGGGAGCTGTTTTTT. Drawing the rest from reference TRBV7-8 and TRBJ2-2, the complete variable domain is GAGVSQSPRYKVAKRGQDVALRCDPISGHVSLFWYQQALGQGPEFLTYFQNEAQLDKSGLPSDRFFAERPEGSVSTLKIQRTQQEDSAVYLCASRLDRAGELFFGEGSRLTVL.

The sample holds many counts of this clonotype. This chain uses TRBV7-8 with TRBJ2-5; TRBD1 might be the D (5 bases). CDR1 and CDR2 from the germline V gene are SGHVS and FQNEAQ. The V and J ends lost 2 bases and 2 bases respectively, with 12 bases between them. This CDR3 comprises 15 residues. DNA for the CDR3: TGTGCCAGCAGCTTATGGGGCACAGTTCAAGAGACCCAGTACTTC. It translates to CASSLWGTVQETQYF.

The CDR3 DNA sequence: TGTGCCAGCAGCTTGGGGGGACAGGGTTCGGAGACCCAGTACTTC. Its protein product is CASSLGGQGSETQYF. The chain links TRBV5-4 to TRBJ2-5, with 9 nucleotides matching TRBD1. The CDR3 loop spans 15 amino acids. The germline V gene has CDR1 SGHNT and CDR2 YYREEE (reference sequence). Trimming took 0 bases from V and 5 from J; bases not matched to a gene: 5.

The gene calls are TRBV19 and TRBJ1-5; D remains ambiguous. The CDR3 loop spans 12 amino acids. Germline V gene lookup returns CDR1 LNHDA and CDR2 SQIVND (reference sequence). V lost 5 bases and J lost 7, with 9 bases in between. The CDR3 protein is CASSAQRQPQHF. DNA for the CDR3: TGTGCCAGTAGTGCTCAAAGACAGCCCCAGCATTTT.

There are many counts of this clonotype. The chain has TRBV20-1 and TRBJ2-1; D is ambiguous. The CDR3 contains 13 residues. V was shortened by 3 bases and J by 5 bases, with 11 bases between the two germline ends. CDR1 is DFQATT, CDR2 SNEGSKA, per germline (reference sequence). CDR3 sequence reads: CSASLALDNEQFF. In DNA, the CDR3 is TGCAGTGCTAGTCTTGCCCTTGACAATGAGCAGTTCTTC.

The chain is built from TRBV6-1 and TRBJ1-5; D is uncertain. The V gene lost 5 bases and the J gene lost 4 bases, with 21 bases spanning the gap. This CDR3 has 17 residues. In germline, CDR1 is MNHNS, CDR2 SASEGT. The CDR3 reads CASSPPRKGRTNQPQHF. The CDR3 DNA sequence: TGTGCCAGCAGTCCTCCCCGCAAAGGCAGGACTAATCAGCCCCAGCATTTT.

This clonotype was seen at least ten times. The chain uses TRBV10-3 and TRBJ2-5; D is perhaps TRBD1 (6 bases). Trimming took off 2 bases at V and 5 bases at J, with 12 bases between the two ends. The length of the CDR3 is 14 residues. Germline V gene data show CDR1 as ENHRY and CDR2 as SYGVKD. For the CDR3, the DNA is TGTGCCATCAGTGAGCAGGGGCAGCTGGAGACCCAGTACTTC. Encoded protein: CAISEQGQLETQYF.

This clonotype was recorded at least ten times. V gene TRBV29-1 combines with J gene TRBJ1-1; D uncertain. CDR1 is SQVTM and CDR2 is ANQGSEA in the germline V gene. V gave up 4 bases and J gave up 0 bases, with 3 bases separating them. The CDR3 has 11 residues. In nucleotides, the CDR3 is TGCAGCGTTGTTATGAACACTGAAGCTTTCTTT. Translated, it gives CSVVMNTEAFF.

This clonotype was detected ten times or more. The CDR3 DNA follows: TGCGCCAGCAGCTCCCGGGACAGGGTAGCAAATGAGCAGTTCTTC. The encoded protein is CASSSRDRVANEQFF. The chain couples TRBV5-1 to TRBJ2-1, with TRBD1 identical over 9 bases. Germline assignment: CDR1 SGHRS and CDR2 YFSETQ. V trimming: 3 bases; J trimming: 7 bases; junction bases outside the gene matches: 8. There are 15 residues in the CDR3. Supplemented by reference TRBV5-1 and TRBJ2-1, the full variable domain reads KAGVTQTPRYLIKTRGQQVTLSCSPISGHRSVSWYQQTPGQGLQFLFEYFSETQRNKGNFPGRFSGRQFSNSRSEMNVSTLELGDSALYLCASSSRDRVANEQFFGPGTRLTVL.

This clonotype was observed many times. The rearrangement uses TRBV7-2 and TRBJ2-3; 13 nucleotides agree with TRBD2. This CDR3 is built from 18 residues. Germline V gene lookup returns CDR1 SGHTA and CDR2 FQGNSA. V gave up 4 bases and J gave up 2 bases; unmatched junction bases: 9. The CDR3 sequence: CASSSGGTSGIDTDTQYF. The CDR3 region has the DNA TGTGCCAGCAGCTCGGGGGGGACTAGCGGGATTGACACAGATACGCAGTATTTT.

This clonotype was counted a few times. The CDR3, as DNA: TGCAGTGCTAGAAGACGGGACCGACGGGAGACCCAGTACTTC. It translates to CSARRRDRRETQYF. The chain combines TRBV20-1 with TRBJ2-5; D is perhaps TRBD1 or TRBD2 (5 bases each). The CDR3 has 14 residues. V lost 2 bases and J lost 5, with 15 bases in between. Per the germline V gene, CDR1 is DFQATT and CDR2 is SNEGSKA (reference sequence).

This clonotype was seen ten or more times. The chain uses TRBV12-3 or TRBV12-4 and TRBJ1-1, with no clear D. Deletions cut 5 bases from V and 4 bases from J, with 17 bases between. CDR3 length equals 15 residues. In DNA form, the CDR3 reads TGTGCCAGCAGTCATCAGGCTGAGTCTGGCACTGAAGCTTTCTTT. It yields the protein CASSHQAESGTEAFF.

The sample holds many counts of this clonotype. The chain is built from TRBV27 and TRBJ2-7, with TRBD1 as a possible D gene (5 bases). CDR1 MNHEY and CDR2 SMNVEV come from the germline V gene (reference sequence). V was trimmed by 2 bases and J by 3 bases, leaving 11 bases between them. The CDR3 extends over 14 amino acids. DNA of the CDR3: TGTGCCAGCAGTTTAAAGGACACTCTCTACGAGCAGTACTTC. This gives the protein CASSLKDTLYEQYF.

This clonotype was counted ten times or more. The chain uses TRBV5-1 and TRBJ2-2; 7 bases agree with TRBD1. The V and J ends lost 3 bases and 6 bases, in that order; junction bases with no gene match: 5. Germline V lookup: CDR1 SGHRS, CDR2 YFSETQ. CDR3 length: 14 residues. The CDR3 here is CASSYRDSAGELFF. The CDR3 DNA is TGCGCCAGCAGCTACCGGGACAGCGCCGGGGAGCTGTTTTTT.

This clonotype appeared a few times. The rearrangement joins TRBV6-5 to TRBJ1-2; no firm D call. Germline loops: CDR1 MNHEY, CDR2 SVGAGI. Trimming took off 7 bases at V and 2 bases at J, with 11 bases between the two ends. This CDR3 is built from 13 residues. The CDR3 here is CASIRTGNYGYTF. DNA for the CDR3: TGTGCCAGCATTAGGACGGGCAACTATGGCTACACCTTC.